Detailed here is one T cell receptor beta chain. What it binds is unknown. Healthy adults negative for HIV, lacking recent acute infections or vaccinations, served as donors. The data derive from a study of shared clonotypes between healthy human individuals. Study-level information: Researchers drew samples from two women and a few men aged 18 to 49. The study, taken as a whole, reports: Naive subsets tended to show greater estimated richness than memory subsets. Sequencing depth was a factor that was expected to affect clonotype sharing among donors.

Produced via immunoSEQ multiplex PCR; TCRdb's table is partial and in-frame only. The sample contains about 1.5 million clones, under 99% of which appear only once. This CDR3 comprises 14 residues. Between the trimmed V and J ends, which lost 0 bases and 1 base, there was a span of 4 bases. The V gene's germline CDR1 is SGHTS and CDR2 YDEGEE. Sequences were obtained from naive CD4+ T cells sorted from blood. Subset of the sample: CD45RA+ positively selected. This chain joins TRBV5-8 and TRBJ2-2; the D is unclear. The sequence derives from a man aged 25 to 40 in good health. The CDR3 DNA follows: TGTGCCAGCAGCTTGGCGGGGAACACCGGGGAGCTGTTTTTT. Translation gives CASSLAGNTGELFF. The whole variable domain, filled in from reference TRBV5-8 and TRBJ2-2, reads EAGVTQSPTHLIKTRGQQATLRCSPISGHTSVYWYQQALGLGLQFLLWYDEGEERNRGNFPPRFSGRQFPNYSSELNVNALELEDSALYLCASSLAGNTGELFFGEGSRLTVL.